Presented here are 18 T cell receptor beta chains from one specimen sequenced in a study of early T cells in non-severe SARS-CoV-2 infection. TCRdb analysed the 5' RACE reads with MiXCR anew, one entry per CDR3 protein. The data show under 95,000 distinct CDR3 sequences, more than 12% seen once. Sequenced material: whole blood. The receptor set was obtained from an adult who was a healthcare worker with PCR-confirmed SARS-CoV-2 infection or an uninfected control (not recorded which).

The chain recombines TRBV7-2 with TRBJ2-7; no clear D. The CDR3 has 13 residues. The V and J ends lost 1 base and 3 bases respectively, with 7 bases between them. CDR1 is SGHTA and CDR2 is FQGNSA in the germline V gene. The CDR3 sequence is CASSLVADYEQYF. The CDR3 bases are TGTGCCAGCAGCTTAGTTGCCGACTACGAGCAGTACTTC.

The J gene is TRBJ1-6, the V gene TRBV27, with no clear D. The V end lost 6 bases, the J end lost 6 bases, and 15 bases lay between the germline ends. Germline CDR1 reads MNHEY; CDR2 reads SMNVEV (reference sequence). This CDR3 comprises 15 residues. This CDR3 is CASSLTGISNSPLHF. In DNA, the CDR3 is TGTGCCAGCAGCTTAACCGGGATTAGTAATTCACCCCTCCACTTT.

This clonotype has just a few counts. The chain joins TRBV6-1 to TRBJ2-1; D is perhaps TRBD2 (5 bases). Germline V gene sequence: CDR1 MNHNS, CDR2 SASEGT. The CDR3 has 15 residues. V gave up 2 bases and J gave up 8 bases, with 16 bases separating them. The CDR3: CASSENTWVGDEQFF. The CDR3 DNA reads TGTGCCAGCAGTGAAAATACGTGGGTCGGGGATGAGCAGTTCTTC.

This rearrangement joins TRBV28 to TRBJ2-5; perhaps TRBD2 as D (6 bases). The germline CDR1 and CDR2 sequences are MDHEN and SYDVKM. CDR3 length: 14 amino acids. The V gene lost 6 bases and the J gene lost 4 bases, with 15 bases spanning the gap. The DNA for the CDR3 is TGTGCCAGCAGCGGGGCGGGAAGTGGAGAGACCCAGTACTTC. Residues: CASSGAGSGETQYF.

This chain connects TRBV6-5 to TRBJ1-2, with unresolved D. V shed 0 bases and J shed 1 base, with 9 bases lying between them. Germline CDR1 and CDR2: MNHEY and SVGAGI. The CDR3 runs 15 residues. Here the CDR3 reads CASSYSSLYNYGYTF. The CDR3 coding sequence is TGTGCCAGCAGTTACTCCAGCTTATATAACTATGGCTACACCTTC.

The CDR3 nucleotides are TGTGCCAGCACCCCGCCGGGACAGAGTGTTTACGAGCAGTACTTC. This translates into CASTPPGQSVYEQYF. The rearrangement links TRBV12-3 or TRBV12-4 to TRBJ2-7; 7 bases are a match to TRBD1. The CDR3 has 15 residues. The V gene end was trimmed by 7 bases and the J gene end by 4 bases; junction bases not matched to a gene: 13.

This clonotype was counted a few times. The chain links TRBV28 to TRBJ1-1, with D perhaps matching TRBD1 (5 bases). CDR3 length: 12 residues. Trimming removed 1 base at V and 7 bases at J, with 7 bases between. Germline V CDR1 and CDR2: MDHEN, SYDVKM. The CDR3 DNA reads TGTGCCAGCAGTTTATCCGGGGGTGAAGCTTTCTTT. The encoded protein is CASSLSGGEAFF.

This clonotype was counted only a few times. V gene TRBV28 combines with J gene TRBJ2-1, with D unclear. The ends were cut back, 6 bases at V and 8 bases at J, with 11 bases in the middle. The CDR3 is 12 residues long. Germline V gene lookup returns CDR1 MDHEN and CDR2 SYDVKM. In DNA form, the CDR3 reads TGTGCCAGCAGCTCCTCGTCCCATGAGCAGTTCTTC. Translation gives CASSSSSHEQFF.

In its sample, this clonotype was seen many times. CDR3 sequence reads: CSASVRENEQFF. CDR3 nucleotide sequence: TGCAGTGCTAGCGTGCGGGAGAATGAGCAGTTCTTC. The chain couples TRBV20-1 to TRBJ2-1; 7 nucleotides agree with TRBD2. The CDR3 has 12 amino acids. V was clipped by 3 bases and J by 7 bases; unmatched bases: 3. Germline CDR1 and CDR2: DFQATT and SNEGSKA (reference sequence).

J is TRBJ1-2 and V is TRBV20-1, with D possibly TRBD1 on 5 matching bases. Germline-derived CDR1 and CDR2 are DFQATT and SNEGSKA (reference sequence). Trimming took off 3 bases at V and 8 bases at J, with 22 bases between the two ends. CDR3 length: 15 amino acids. The CDR3: CSASTPAGSFGGYTF. The DNA for the CDR3 is TGCAGTGCTAGTACTCCGGCAGGGAGCTTTGGAGGCTACACCTTC.

CDR3 region: CASSQGRLEQYF. DNA for the CDR3: TGTGCCAGCTCCCAGGGGCGTCTCGAGCAGTACTTC. This rearrangement joins TRBV6-5 to TRBJ2-7; TRBD1 might be the D (6 bases). The germline gives CDR1 MNHEY, CDR2 SVGAGI. Trimming left V 8 bases short and J 6 bases short, with 14 bases between. The CDR3 contains 12 residues.

The chain has TRBV20-1 and TRBJ1-6; tentative D call: TRBD1 (6 bases). Germline V gene sequence: CDR1 DFQATT, CDR2 SNEGSKA (reference sequence). V shed 0 bases and J shed 10 bases, with 16 bases lying between them. The CDR3 length is 15 residues. CDR3 region: CSARDPTGHSSPLHF. Written as DNA, the CDR3 is TGCAGTGCTAGAGACCCTACAGGGCATTCCTCACCCCTCCACTTT.

This clonotype was detected ten times or more. The rearrangement joins TRBV5-4 to TRBJ2-3; D might be TRBD1 (6 bases). The germline V and J ends were trimmed by 0 bases and 6 bases, with 14 bases remaining between them. This CDR3 spans 15 amino acids. Looked up from germline, CDR1 is SGHNT and CDR2 is YYREEE (reference sequence). Written as DNA, the CDR3 is TGTGCCAGCAGCTTGGAAGGCCGGCAGGGGGATACGCAGTATTTT. Protein sequence: CASSLEGRQGDTQYF.

The count of this clonotype is one. The germline gene is not matched at one end of the junction; a read error may be the cause. The chain carries TRBV28 and TRBJ2-3, with D possibly called TRBD1 or TRBD2 (6 bases each). Germline CDR1 MDHEN, CDR2 SYDVKM. The CDR3 sequence is 14 residues long. The CDR3 DNA sequence: TGTGCCAGCAGCCCCAGGGGAGGCACAGATACGCGGTATTTT. It codes for CASSPRGGTDTRYF. Filled out from reference TRBV28 and TRBJ2-3, the complete variable domain reads DVKVTQSSRYLVKRTGEKVFLECVQDMDHENMFWYRQDPGLGLRLIYFSYDVKMKEKGDIPEGYSVSREKKERFSLILESASTNQTSMYLCASSPRGGTDTRYFGPGTRLTVL.

There are a few counts of this clonotype. This chain connects TRBV11-2 to TRBJ2-5; 8 bases map to TRBD2. The V segment lost 2 bases and the J segment 11 bases; nucleotides outside the gene matches: 10. CDR1 is SGHAT, CDR2 FQNNGV, per germline. The CDR3 consists of 14 residues. This CDR3 is CASSLQSGSPLQYF. As DNA, the CDR3 is TGTGCCAGCAGCTTACAGAGCGGGAGCCCCCTGCAGTACTTC. The full variable domain, its missing parts supplied by reference TRBV11-2 and TRBJ2-5, is EAGVAQSPRYKIIEKRQSVAFWCNPISGHATLYWYQQILGQGPKLLIQFQNNGVVDDSQLPKDRFSAERLKGVDSTLKIQPAKLEDSAVYLCASSLQSGSPLQYFGPGTRLLVL.

This clonotype was seen a few times. This chain uses TRBV14 with TRBJ1-3; D not certain. V lost 0 bases and J lost 0, with 9 bases in between. Germline CDR1 SGHDN, CDR2 FVKESK. The CDR3 totals 16 residues. For the CDR3, the DNA is TGTGCCAGCAGCCAAGATCTGGGGAGCTCTGGAAACACCATATATTTT. The encoded protein is CASSQDLGSSGNTIYF.

The chain is built from TRBV6-5 and TRBJ2-2, with no clear D. Between the trimmed V and J ends, which lost 1 base and 1 base, there was a span of 4 bases. Looked up from germline, CDR1 is MNHEY and CDR2 is SVGAGI. The CDR3 consists of 14 residues. CDR3 in amino acids: CASSYWGNTGELFF. The CDR3 DNA is TGTGCCAGCAGTTACTGGGGGAACACCGGGGAGCTGTTTTTT.

This rearrangement joins TRBV10-2 to TRBJ2-7, with TRBD1 matching 9 bases. This CDR3 is 12 amino acids long. V dropped 10 bases and J dropped 5; count of bases not matched to a gene: 6. Germline V gene data show CDR1 as WSHSY and CDR2 as SAAADI. The chain's CDR3 is CATLTGGDEQYF. The CDR3 DNA sequence: TGCGCCACCCTGACAGGGGGGGACGAGCAGTACTTC.